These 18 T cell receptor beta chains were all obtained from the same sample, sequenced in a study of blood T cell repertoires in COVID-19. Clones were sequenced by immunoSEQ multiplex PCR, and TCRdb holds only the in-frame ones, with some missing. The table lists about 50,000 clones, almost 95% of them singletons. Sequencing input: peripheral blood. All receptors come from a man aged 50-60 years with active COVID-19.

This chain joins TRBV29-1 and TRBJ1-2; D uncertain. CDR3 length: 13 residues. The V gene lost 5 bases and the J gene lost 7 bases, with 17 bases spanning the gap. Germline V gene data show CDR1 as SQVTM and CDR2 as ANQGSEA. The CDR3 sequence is CSVRVMGVVGYTF. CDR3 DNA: TGCAGCGTTCGAGTAATGGGAGTAGTTGGCTACACCTTC.

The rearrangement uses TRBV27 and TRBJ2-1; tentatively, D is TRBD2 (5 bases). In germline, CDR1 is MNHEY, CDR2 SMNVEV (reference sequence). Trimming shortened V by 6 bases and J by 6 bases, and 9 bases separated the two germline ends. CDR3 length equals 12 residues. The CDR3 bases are TGTGCCAGCAGCTTACTAGGCAATGAGCAGTTCTTC. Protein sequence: CASSLLGNEQFF.

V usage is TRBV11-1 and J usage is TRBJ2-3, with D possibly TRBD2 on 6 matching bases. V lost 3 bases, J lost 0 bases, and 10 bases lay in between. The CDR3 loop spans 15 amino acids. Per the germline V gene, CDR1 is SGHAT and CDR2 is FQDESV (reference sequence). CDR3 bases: TGTGCCAGCAGCTTGGAGGGAGTAAGCACAGATACGCAGTATTTT. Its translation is CASSLEGVSTDTQYF. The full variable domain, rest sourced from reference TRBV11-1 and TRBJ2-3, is EAEVAQSPRYKITEKSQAVAFWCDPISGHATLYWYRQILGQGPELLVQFQDESVVDDSQLPKDRFSAERLKGVDSTLKIQPAELGDSAMYLCASSLEGVSTDTQYFGPGTRLTVL.

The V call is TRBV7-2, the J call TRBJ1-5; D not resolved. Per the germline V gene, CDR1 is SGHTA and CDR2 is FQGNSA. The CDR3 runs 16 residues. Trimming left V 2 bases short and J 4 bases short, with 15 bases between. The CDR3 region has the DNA TGTGCCAGCAGCTTAATGAGGGCCAGGACGAATCAGCCCCAGCATTTT. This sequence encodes CASSLMRARTNQPQHF.

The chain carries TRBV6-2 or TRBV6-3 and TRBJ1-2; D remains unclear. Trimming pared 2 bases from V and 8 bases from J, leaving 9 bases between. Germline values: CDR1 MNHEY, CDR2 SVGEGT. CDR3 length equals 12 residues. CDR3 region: CASSYAVLGYTF. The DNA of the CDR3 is TGTGCCAGCAGTTACGCGGTGTTAGGCTACACCTTC.

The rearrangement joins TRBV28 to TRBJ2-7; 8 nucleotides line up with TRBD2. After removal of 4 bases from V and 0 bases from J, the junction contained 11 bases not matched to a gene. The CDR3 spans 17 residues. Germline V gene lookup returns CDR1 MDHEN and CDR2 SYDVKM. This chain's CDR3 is CASSSQRSGGVSYEQYF. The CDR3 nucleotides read TGTGCCAGCAGTTCCCAGAGGAGCGGGGGCGTCTCCTACGAGCAGTACTTC.

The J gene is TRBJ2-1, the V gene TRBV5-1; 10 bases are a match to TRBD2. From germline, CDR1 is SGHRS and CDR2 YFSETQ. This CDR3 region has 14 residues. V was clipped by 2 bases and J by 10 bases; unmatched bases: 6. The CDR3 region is CASSFPGLALEQFF. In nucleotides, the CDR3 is TGCGCCAGCAGCTTCCCGGGACTAGCGTTAGAGCAGTTCTTC.

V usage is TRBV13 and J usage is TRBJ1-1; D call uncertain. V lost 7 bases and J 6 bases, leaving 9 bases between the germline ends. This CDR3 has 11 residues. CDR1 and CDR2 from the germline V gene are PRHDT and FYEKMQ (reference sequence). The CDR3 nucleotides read TGTGCCAGCAAACTGAGTTCTGAAGCTTTCTTT. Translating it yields CASKLSSEAFF. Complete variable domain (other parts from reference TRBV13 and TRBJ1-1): AAGVIQSPRHLIKEKRETATLKCYPIPRHDTVYWYQQGPGQDPQFLISFYEKMQSDKGSIPDRFSAQQFSDYHSELNMSSLELGDSALYFCASKLSSEAFFGQGTRLTVV.

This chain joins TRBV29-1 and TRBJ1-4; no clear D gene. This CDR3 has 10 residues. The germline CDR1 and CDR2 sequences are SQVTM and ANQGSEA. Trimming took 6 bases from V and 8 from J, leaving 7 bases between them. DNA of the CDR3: TGCAGCGTAAAGCGGGAAAAACTGTTTTTT. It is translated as CSVKREKLFF.

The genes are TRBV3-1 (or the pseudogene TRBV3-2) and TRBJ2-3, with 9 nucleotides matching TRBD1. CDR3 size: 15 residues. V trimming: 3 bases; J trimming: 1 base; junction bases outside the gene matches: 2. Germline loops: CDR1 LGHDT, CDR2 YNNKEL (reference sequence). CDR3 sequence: CASSHWTGGTDTQYF. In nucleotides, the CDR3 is TGTGCCAGCAGCCATTGGACAGGGGGCACAGATACGCAGTATTTT.

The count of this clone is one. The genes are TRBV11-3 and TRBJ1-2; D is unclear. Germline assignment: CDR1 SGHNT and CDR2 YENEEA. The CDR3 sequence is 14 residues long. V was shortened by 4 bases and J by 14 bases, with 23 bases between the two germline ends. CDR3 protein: CASSSGGIGMKYTF. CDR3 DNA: TGTGCCAGCAGCTCTGGAGGGATAGGAATGAAATATACCTTC.

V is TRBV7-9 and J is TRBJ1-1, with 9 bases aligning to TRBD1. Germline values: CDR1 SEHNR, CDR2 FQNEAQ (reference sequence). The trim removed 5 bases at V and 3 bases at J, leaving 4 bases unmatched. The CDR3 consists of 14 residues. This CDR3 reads CASSAGTGHTEAFF. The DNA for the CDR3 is TGTGCCAGCAGCGCCGGGACAGGGCACACTGAAGCTTTCTTT.

The CDR3 bases are TGTGCCAGCAGTTCCGTACAGGGGGCAACTGGCTACACCTTC. Its protein product is CASSSVQGATGYTF. The rearrangement links TRBV6-5 to TRBJ1-2; 9 positions agree with TRBD1. There are 14 residues in the CDR3. Germline V gene sequence: CDR1 MNHEY, CDR2 SVGAGI. J lost 7 bases, V lost 4 bases, and 7 bases had no gene match.

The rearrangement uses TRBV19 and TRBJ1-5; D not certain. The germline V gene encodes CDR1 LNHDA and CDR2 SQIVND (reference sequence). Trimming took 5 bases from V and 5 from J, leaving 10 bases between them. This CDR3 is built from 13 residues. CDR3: CASSPLRDQPQHF. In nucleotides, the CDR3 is TGTGCCAGTAGTCCTCTCCGCGATCAGCCCCAGCATTTT.

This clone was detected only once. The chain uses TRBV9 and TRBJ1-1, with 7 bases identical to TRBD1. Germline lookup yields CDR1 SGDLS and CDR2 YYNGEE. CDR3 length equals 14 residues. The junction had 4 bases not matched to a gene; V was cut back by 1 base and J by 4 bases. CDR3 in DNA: TGTGCCAGCAGCGTAACAGGGGCGATCACTGAAGCTTTCTTT. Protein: CASSVTGAITEAFF.

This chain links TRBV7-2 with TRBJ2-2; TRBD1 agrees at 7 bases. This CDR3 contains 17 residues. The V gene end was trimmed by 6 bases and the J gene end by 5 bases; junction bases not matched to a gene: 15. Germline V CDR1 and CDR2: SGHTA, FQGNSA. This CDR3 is CASSQSPEGARTGELFF. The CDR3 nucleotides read TGTGCCAGCAGTCAATCCCCCGAGGGGGCGCGGACCGGGGAGCTGTTTTTT.

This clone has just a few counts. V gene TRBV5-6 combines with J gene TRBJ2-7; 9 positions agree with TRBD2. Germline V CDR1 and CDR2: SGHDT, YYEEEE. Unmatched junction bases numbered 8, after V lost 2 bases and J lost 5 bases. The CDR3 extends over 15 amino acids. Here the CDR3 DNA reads TGTGCCAGCAGCTTACCTTATAGCGGGAGCCACGAGCAGTACTTC. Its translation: CASSLPYSGSHEQYF. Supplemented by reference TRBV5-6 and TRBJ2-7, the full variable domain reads DAGVTQSPTHLIKTRGQQVTLRCSPKSGHDTVSWYQQALGQGPQFIFQYYEEEERQRGNFPDRFSGHQFPNYSSELNVNALLLGDSALYLCASSLPYSGSHEQYFGPGTRLTVT.

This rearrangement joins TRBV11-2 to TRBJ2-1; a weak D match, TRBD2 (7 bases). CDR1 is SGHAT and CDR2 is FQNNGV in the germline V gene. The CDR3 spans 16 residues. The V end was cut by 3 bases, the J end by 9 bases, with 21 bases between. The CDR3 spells CASSFNRGRAFGEQFF. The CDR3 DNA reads TGTGCCAGCAGCTTTAATAGGGGGAGGGCCTTCGGTGAGCAGTTCTTC.